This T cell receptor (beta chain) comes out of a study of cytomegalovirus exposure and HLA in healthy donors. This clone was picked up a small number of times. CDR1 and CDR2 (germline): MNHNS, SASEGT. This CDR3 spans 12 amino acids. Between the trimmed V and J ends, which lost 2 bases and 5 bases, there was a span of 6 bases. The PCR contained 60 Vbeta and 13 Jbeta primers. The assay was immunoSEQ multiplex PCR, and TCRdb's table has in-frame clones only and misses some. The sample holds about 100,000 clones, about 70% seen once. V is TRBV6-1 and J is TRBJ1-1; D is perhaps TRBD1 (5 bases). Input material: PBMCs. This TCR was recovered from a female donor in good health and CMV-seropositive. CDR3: CASSERQTEAFF. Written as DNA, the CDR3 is TGTGCCAGCAGTGAACGACAGACTGAAGCTTTCTTT.